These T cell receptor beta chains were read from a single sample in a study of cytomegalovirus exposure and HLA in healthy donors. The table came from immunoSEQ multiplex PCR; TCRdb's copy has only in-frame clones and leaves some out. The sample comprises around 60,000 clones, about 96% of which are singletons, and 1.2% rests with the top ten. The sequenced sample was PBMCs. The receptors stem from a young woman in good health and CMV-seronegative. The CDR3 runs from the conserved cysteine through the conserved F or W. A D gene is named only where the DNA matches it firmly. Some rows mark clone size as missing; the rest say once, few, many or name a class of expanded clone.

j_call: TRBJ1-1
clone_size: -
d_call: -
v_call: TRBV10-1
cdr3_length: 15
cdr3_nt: TGCGCCAGGTGGGGGGTAGGGGACGGGAACACTGAAGCTTTCTTT
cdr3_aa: CARWGVGDGNTEAFF

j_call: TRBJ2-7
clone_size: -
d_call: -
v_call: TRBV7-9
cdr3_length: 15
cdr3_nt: TGTGCCAGCAGCCCAGGGGAATTTAGCTCCTACGAGCAGTACTTC
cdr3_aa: CASSPGEFSSYEQYF

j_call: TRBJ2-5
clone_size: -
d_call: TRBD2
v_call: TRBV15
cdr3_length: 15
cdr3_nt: TGTGCCACCAGCAGAGCGGGAGGGCCGGGGGAGACCCAGTACTTC
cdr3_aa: CATSRAGGPGETQYF

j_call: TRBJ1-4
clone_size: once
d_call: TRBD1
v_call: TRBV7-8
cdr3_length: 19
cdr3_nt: TGTGCCAGCAGCCCTAGACACAGGGGGCAAAGGGTGTTTAATGAAAAACTGTTTTTT
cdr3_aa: CASSPRHRGQRVFNEKLFF

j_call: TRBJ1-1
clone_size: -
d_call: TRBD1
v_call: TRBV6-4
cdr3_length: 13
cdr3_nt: TGTGCCAGCAGAAGGGACAGGGGCACTGAAGCTTTCTTT
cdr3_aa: CASRRDRGTEAFF

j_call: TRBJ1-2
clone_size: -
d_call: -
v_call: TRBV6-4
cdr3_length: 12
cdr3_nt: TGTGCCAGCAGTTCGCCGGGTTGGGGCTACACCTTC
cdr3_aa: CASSSPGWGYTF

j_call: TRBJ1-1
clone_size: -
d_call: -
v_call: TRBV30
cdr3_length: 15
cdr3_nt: TGTGCCTGGGGGGGAGGGAAGACCATGAACACTGAAGCTTTCTTT
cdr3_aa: CAWGGGKTMNTEAFF

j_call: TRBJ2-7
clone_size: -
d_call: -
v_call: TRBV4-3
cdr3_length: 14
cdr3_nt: TGCGCCAGCAGCCAAGACAGGGCACCTTACGAGCAGTACTTC
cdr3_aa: CASSQDRAPYEQYF

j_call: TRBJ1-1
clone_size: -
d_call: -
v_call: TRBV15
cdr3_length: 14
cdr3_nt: TGTGCCACCAGCCATCGGGACACCTGGGGTGAAGCTTTCTTT
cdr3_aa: CATSHRDTWGEAFF

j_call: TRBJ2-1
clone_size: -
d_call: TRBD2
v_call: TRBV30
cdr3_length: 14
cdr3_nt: TGTGCCTGGGTGGGACCGAGCGGGAACAATGAGCAGTTCTTC
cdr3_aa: CAWVGPSGNNEQFF

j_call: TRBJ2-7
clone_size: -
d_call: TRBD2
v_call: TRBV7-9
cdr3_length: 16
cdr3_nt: TGTGCCAGCAGCCCGGGACTAGCGGGGCCCCCCTACGAGCAGTACTTC
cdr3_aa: CASSPGLAGPPYEQYF

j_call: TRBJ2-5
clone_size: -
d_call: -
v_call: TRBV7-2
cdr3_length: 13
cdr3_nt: TGTGCCAGCAGCTTGGGGGGACGGGAGACCCAGTACTTC
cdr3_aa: CASSLGGRETQYF

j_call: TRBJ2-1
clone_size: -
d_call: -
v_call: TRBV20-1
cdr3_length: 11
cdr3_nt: TGCAGTGCTAGAATGGGGGGTGCGCAGTTCTTC
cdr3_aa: CSARMGGAQFF

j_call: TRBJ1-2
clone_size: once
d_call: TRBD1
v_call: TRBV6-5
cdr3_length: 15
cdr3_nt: TGTGCCAGCAGTCCCCAGGGGGGCGCGCACTATGGCTACACCTTC
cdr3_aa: CASSPQGGAHYGYTF

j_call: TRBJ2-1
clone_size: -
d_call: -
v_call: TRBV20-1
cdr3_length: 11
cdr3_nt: TGCAGTGCTCAAAGGGGGGGTGAGCAGTTCTTC
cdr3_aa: CSAQRGGEQFF

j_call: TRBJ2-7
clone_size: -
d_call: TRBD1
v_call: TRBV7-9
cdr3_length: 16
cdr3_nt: TGTGCCAGCAGCCCAGTGGGGGACAGGGCTACCTACGAGCAGTACTTC
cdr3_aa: CASSPVGDRATYEQYF

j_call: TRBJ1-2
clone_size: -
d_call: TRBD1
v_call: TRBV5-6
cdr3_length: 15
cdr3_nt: TGTGCCAGCAGCGGGATACAGGGGGCCCCTGATGGCTACACCTTC
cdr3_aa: CASSGIQGAPDGYTF

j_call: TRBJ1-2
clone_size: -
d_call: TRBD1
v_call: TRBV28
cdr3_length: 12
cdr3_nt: TGTGCCACTTGGGCAGGGGGCTATGGCTACACCTTC
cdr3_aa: CATWAGGYGYTF

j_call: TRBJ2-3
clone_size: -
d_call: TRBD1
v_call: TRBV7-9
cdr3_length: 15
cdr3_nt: TGTGCCAGCACCCAAGGGGGCCGGGGCGCAGATACGCAGTATTTT
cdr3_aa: CASTQGGRGADTQYF

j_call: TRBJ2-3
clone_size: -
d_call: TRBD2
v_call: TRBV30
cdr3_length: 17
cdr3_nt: TGTGCCTGGAGCTCCAGACGGACTAGCGGACGCACAGATACGCAGTATTTT
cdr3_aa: CAWSSRRTSGRTDTQYF

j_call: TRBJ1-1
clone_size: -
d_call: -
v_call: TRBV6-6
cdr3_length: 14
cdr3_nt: TGTGCCAGCAGCTTTTCTGGGGGGGGCACTGAAGCTTTCTTT
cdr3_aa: CASSFSGGGTEAFF

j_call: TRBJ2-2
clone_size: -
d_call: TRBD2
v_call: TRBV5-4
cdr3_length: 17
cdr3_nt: TGTGCCAGCAGCCCTCCGGGACTAGCGGGAGCTCCCGGGGAGCTGTTTTTT
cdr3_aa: CASSPPGLAGAPGELFF